Sequencing of this T cell receptor (beta chain) was carried out in a study of OX40 agonist ivuxolimab in advanced cancers. Whole-study context: Patients received intravenous ivuxolimab every 2 weeks at 0.01 to 10 mg/kg. Partial responses were observed in three patients, of whom one had hepatocellular carcinoma and two had cutaneous melanoma.

The CDR3 extends over 13 amino acids. Germline CDR1 is KGHSH and CDR2 is LQKENI. V lost 1 base, J lost 4 bases, and 5 bases lay in between. Some clones are missing from TCRdb's copy, which holds only in-frame ones; the method was immunoSEQ multiplex PCR. The table includes over 15,000 clones, 70% to 90% detected once. The receptor comes from an adult with an advanced solid tumor such as melanoma, head and neck, liver or kidney cancer. Here the sequenced sample was CD4+ or CD8+ T cells sorted from blood, taken in a trial of the OX40 agonist ivuxolimab. This chain uses TRBV18 with TRBJ1-5; D is uncertain. CDR3 in DNA: TGTGCCAGCTCACCACAACAGAATCAGCCCCAGCATTTT. Its protein is CASSPQQNQPQHF.